These T cell receptor beta chains were read from a single sample in a study of regulatory T cells in long-lasting Graves disease. TCRdb redid the calling of the multiplex PCR reads with MiXCR, one entry per CDR3 protein. The data show some 200,000 distinct CDR3 sequences, with about 19% seen just once and 12% held by the top ten. This same sample was also taken into another study, of T cells in Graves' hyperthyroidism and ophthalmopathy.

The sequencing here drew on peripheral blood mononuclear cells (PBMCs), taken at new diagnosis, from a patient treated with antithyroid drugs. The receptors here all came from a woman aged 25 to 39 with Graves disease. Both conserved end residues are part of each CDR3. D genes are given only for firm matches. Some rows mark clone size as missing; the rest say once, few, many or name a class of expanded clone.

CDR3: CASTLTGLDTEAFF
DNA: TGTGCCAGCACCCTTACAGGCTTGGACACTGAAGCTTTCTTT
V: TRBV7-9
size: many
J: TRBJ1-1
D: NA

CDR3: CASSLHDGSLFSYGYTF
DNA: TGTGCCAGCAGTTTACATGATGGCAGCCTCTTCAGCTATGGCTACACCTTC
V: TRBV28
size: many
J: TRBJ1-2
D: NA

CDR3: CSEGTGGTQTQYF
DNA: TGCAGTGAAGGAACGGGAGGAACACAGACCCAGTACTTC
V: TRBV20-1
size: many
J: TRBJ2-5
D: TRBD2

CDR3: CASTKGLVYGYTF
DNA: TGTGCCAGCACCAAGGGCCTGGTCTATGGCTACACCTTC
V: TRBV28
size: many
J: TRBJ1-2
D: NA

CDR3: CASLQFLSGRNQPQHF
DNA: TGTGCCAGTTTACAGTTCCTCTCTGGGCGCAATCAGCCCCAGCATTTT
V: TRBV19
size: many
J: TRBJ1-5
D: NA

CDR3: CATSKYNEQFF
DNA: TGTGCCACCAGCAAATACAATGAGCAGTTCTTC
V: TRBV15
size: NA
J: TRBJ2-1
D: NA

CDR3: CASSLARTGELLF
DNA: TGTGCCAGCAGTTTGGCCCGGACCGGGGAGCTGCTTTTT
V: TRBV28
size: many
J: TRBJ2-2
D: NA

CDR3: CASSPGTGKSLMNTEAFF
DNA: TGTGCCAGCAGCCCCGGGACAGGGAAGTCCCTGATGAACACTGAAGCTTTCTTT
V: TRBV3-1
size: NA
J: TRBJ1-1
D: TRBD1

CDR3: CASRLSYEQYF
DNA: TGTGCCAGCCGCCTCTCTTACGAGCAGTACTTC
V: TRBV6-1
size: many
J: TRBJ2-7
D: NA

CDR3: CASSYSSITGNINEKLFF
DNA: TGTGCCAGCAGTTACTCTTCTATCACCGGGAACATTAATGAAAAACTGTTTTTT
V: TRBV6-5
size: few
J: TRBJ1-4
D: NA

CDR3: CASSPPGPGHEQYF
DNA: TGTGCCAGTTCCCCCCCCGGGCCCGGGCACGAGCAGTACTTC
V: TRBV19
size: few
J: TRBJ2-7
D: NA

CDR3: CASGKTAYTEAFF
DNA: TGTGCCAGCGGAAAGACCGCTTACACTGAAGCTTTCTTT
V: TRBV2
size: many
J: TRBJ1-1
D: NA

CDR3: CASSEVTEAFF
DNA: TGTGCCAGCAGCGAAGTCACTGAAGCTTTCTTT
V: TRBV7-9
size: many
J: TRBJ1-1
D: NA

CDR3: CASSPPAGDGYTF
DNA: TGTGCCAGCTCACCCCCGGCAGGAGATGGCTACACCTTC
V: TRBV18
size: many
J: TRBJ1-2
D: NA

CDR3: CASSRRTGELFF
DNA: TGTGCCAGCAGCCGCAGGACCGGGGAGCTGTTTTTT
V: TRBV3-1
size: many
J: TRBJ2-2
D: NA

CDR3: CASSIGSHYEQYF
DNA: TGTGCCAGTAGTATTGGGTCCCATTACGAGCAGTACTTC
V: TRBV19
size: many
J: TRBJ2-7
D: NA

CDR3: CAWSVQSQPQHF
DNA: TGTGCCTGGAGTGTACAGAGCCAGCCCCAGCATTTT
V: TRBV30
size: many
J: TRBJ1-5
D: NA

CDR3: CSARLPLVDETQYF
DNA: TGCAGTGCTAGACTACCGCTAGTGGATGAGACCCAGTACTTC
V: TRBV20-1
size: many
J: TRBJ2-5
D: NA

CDR3: CATSLGVTYGYTF
DNA: TGTGCCACCTCTCTAGGGGTCACCTATGGCTACACCTTC
V: TRBV19
size: many
J: TRBJ1-2
D: NA

CDR3: CAISESGGNDYEQYF
DNA: TGTGCCATCAGTGAGTCAGGGGGGAACGATTACGAGCAGTACTTC
V: TRBV10-3
size: many
J: TRBJ2-7
D: NA

CDR3: CASRVTDSNQPQHF
DNA: TGTGCCAGCAGAGTGACAGATAGCAATCAGCCCCAGCATTTT
V: TRBV2
size: many
J: TRBJ1-5
D: NA

CDR3: CAINYSETGGYGYTF
DNA: TGTGCCATCAACTACAGTGAGACAGGGGGATATGGCTACACCTTC
V: TRBV28
size: few
J: TRBJ1-2
D: TRBD1

CDR3: CASSLGAGPLNTEAFF
DNA: TGCGCCAGCAGCTTGGGGGCAGGACCCTTGAACACTGAAGCTTTCTTT
V: TRBV5-1
size: many
J: TRBJ1-1
D: NA

CDR3: CATRLQGIDTQYF
DNA: TGTGCCACCAGACTCCAGGGGATCGATACGCAGTATTTT
V: TRBV15
size: many
J: TRBJ2-3
D: NA

CDR3: CASSSAGPIRDIQYF
DNA: TGTGCCAGCAGTTCCGCCGGTCCGATCAGGGACATTCAGTACTTC
V: TRBV12-3/TRBV12-4
size: many
J: TRBJ2-4
D: NA

CDR3: CAYGVLGEAFF
DNA: TGTGCCTACGGGGTATTGGGTGAAGCTTTCTTT
V: TRBV30
size: many
J: TRBJ1-1
D: NA

CDR3: CASSTRTVMNTEAFF
DNA: TGTGCCAGCAGCACAAGGACGGTCATGAACACTGAAGCTTTCTTT
V: TRBV11-2
size: many
J: TRBJ1-1
D: NA

CDR3: CASNPQGARQPQHF
DNA: TGTGCCAGCAACCCACAGGGGGCGCGCCAGCCCCAGCATTTT
V: TRBV6-1
size: many
J: TRBJ1-5
D: TRBD1